These 24 T cell receptor beta chains share one sample of origin, sequenced in a study of T cell responses to AZD1222 COVID-19 vaccine (dated by TCRdb to the early 2020s). Library prep was done by the immunoSEQ multiplex PCR assay. TCRdb took this table from immuneACCESS and kept in-frame rearrangements with V and J called. Such tables lack part of the clones; where checked against another copy, unresolved V genes explain under half of the gap, and the rest is unexplained. This sample gives around 69,000 clones in total; approximately 91% of them show up just once. Jointly, the top ten make up about a tenth of the sample. Interpreted using the paper, the time point label stands for: baseline before first vaccination. The sample in question was peripheral blood, obtained on day 0 of AZD1222 vaccination. The receptors were sampled from an adult in good health.

The gene calls are TRBV29-1 and TRBJ2-3; TRBD1 is a possible D gene (5 bases). V lost 3 bases to trimming and J lost 0 bases, with 10 bases between them. CDR3 length: 14 residues. Germline-derived CDR1 and CDR2 are SQVTM and ANQGSEA. CDR3 loop: CSVEGRLSTDTQYF. The CDR3 DNA is TGCAGCGTTGAGGGGCGGCTAAGCACAGATACGCAGTATTTT.

J is TRBJ2-7 and V is TRBV10-3; 9 bases map to TRBD2. The CDR3 is made up of 15 amino acids. Germline lookup yields CDR1 ENHRY and CDR2 SYGVKD. The J segment lost 3 bases and the V segment lost 4 bases, leaving 7 bases of the junction unmatched. CDR3 protein: CAISGGDSGGYEQYV. CDR3 sequence (DNA): TGTGCCATCAGTGGGGGAGATAGCGGGGGCTACGAGCAGTACGTC.

The chain couples TRBV5-1 to TRBJ2-3, with D possibly being TRBD1 or TRBD2 (5 bases each). V was cut by 2 bases and J by 3 bases, with 13 bases left in between. The CDR3 covers 15 residues. Germline CDR1 and CDR2: SGHRS and YFSETQ. CDR3 sequence: CASSFGARWTDTQYF. The CDR3 DNA reads TGCGCCAGCAGCTTCGGGGCTCGATGGACAGATACGCAGTATTTT.

The chain uses TRBV30 and TRBJ1-1; TRBD1 might be the D (5 bases). The germline CDR1 and CDR2 sequences are GTSNPN and SVGIG (reference sequence). CDR3 length: 13 residues. V lost 2 bases and J lost 1, with 8 bases in between. DNA for the CDR3: TGTGCCTGGAGTCTGCAGGGGAACACTGAAGCTTTCTTT. This codes for CAWSLQGNTEAFF.

V gene TRBV10-3 combines with J gene TRBJ2-7; TRBD2 aligns across 11 bases. CDR3 size: 18 residues. V dropped 0 bases and J dropped 5; count of bases not matched to a gene: 12. Germline assignment: CDR1 ENHRY and CDR2 SYGVKD. CDR3 residues: CAISESGRPSGRRNEQYF. In DNA form, the CDR3 reads TGTGCCATCAGTGAGTCAGGTCGTCCTAGCGGGAGGCGGAACGAGCAGTACTTC.

The chain links TRBV7-9 to TRBJ1-4; no clear D. V was clipped by 5 bases and J by 7 bases, with 17 bases between them. There are 15 residues in the CDR3. The germline CDR1 and CDR2 sequences are SEHNR and FQNEAQ (reference sequence). This chain's CDR3 is CASSPLGSGVEKLFF. CDR3 sequence (DNA): TGTGCCAGCAGCCCACTCGGCAGCGGTGTTGAAAAACTGTTTTTT.

This clone was detected a few times. The chain employs TRBV11-3 and TRBJ1-2; 9 nucleotides align to TRBD1. Germline-derived CDR1 and CDR2 are SGHNT and YENEEA. After removal of 5 bases from V and 3 bases from J, the junction contained 22 bases not matched to a gene. This CDR3 spans 20 amino acids. CDR3 nucleotides: TGTGCCAGCAGCCCCACCCGGGACAGGGAGCGACAAAGTCCGCACTATGGCTACACCTTC. As protein: CASSPTRDRERQSPHYGYTF.

The chain carries TRBV12-3 or TRBV12-4 and TRBJ2-7, with D possibly being TRBD1 or TRBD2 (5 bases each). V lost 3 bases, J lost 6 bases, and 9 bases lay in between. The CDR3 runs to 12 residues. CDR3 sequence reads: CASSFGGREQYF. The CDR3 nucleotides read TGTGCCAGCAGTTTTGGGGGACGCGAGCAGTACTTC.

The CDR3 DNA follows: TGTGCCAGCAACCATGTTGGGCTAGCGGGGTGGTCCGGGGAGCTGTTTTTT. This codes for CASNHVGLAGWSGELFF. The rearrangement uses TRBV3-1 (or the pseudogene TRBV3-2) and TRBJ2-2; 9 nucleotides match TRBD2. Germline CDR1 is LGHDT and CDR2 is YNNKEL (reference sequence). The CDR3 consists of 17 residues. With 7 bases clipped from V and 6 bases from J, the junction kept 15 bases outside the gene matches.

CDR3 bases: TGTGCTAGTGGTCTCGGACAGGGAACGTTTAATGAGCAGTTCTTC. Its translation: CASGLGQGTFNEQFF. The chain combines TRBV12-5 with TRBJ2-1, with 8 bases matching TRBD1. From germline, CDR1 is LGHNT and CDR2 FRNRAP. The CDR3 is 15 residues long. V shed 5 bases, J shed 7 bases, and the junction held 10 bases outside the gene matches.

The chain links TRBV10-1 to TRBJ2-1; tentative D call: TRBD2 (6 bases). V was clipped by 3 bases and J by 4 bases, with 10 bases between them. The CDR3 has 14 amino acids. Germline CDR1 is WNHNN and CDR2 is SYGVQD (reference sequence). CDR3 amino acids: CASSDGGIYNEQFF. The CDR3 DNA follows: TGCGCCAGCAGTGACGGGGGTATTTACAATGAGCAGTTCTTC.

The chain joins TRBV6-1 to TRBJ2-2; tentatively, D is TRBD2 (6 bases). Germline CDR1 is MNHNS and CDR2 is SASEGT. The CDR3 has 15 residues. V shed 3 bases and J shed 2 bases, with 10 bases lying between them. CDR3: CASSEVGGNTGELFF. In DNA, the CDR3 is TGTGCCAGCAGTGAGGTCGGGGGTAACACCGGGGAGCTGTTTTTT.

The chain joins TRBV18 to TRBJ1-6, with D perhaps matching TRBD1 (5 bases). Germline values: CDR1 KGHSH, CDR2 LQKENI. CDR3 length: 14 residues. The ends were cut back, 2 bases at V and 10 bases at J, with 12 bases in the middle. The CDR3 DNA follows: TGTGCCAGCTCACCATCAGGGACCGGGTCACCCCTCCACTTT. Translating it yields CASSPSGTGSPLHF.

V is TRBV19 and J is TRBJ1-1; TRBD1 might be the D (6 bases). V gave up 5 bases and J gave up 2 bases, with 12 bases separating them. The germline V gene has CDR1 LNHDA and CDR2 SQIVND (reference sequence). The CDR3 length is 14 residues. The DNA of the CDR3 is TGTGCCAGTAGTGAGGGGACAAGCAACACTGAAGCTTTCTTT. Amino acids: CASSEGTSNTEAFF.

This clone was observed a few times. The V gene is TRBV4-1, the J gene TRBJ2-7; 10 bases map to TRBD1. Trimming at V came to 1 base and at J to 1 base, leaving 7 bases not matched to a gene. Germline values: CDR1 MGHRA, CDR2 YSYEKL. This CDR3 spans 17 amino acids. The CDR3 DNA is TGCGCCAGCAGCCAAGCCCCCGACAGGGGGCGGTCCTACGAGCAGTACTTC. As protein: CASSQAPDRGRSYEQYF.

Only a few counts were recorded for this clone. V is TRBV20-1 and J is TRBJ2-6, with no clear D. CDR1 and CDR2 from the germline V gene are DFQATT and SNEGSKA (reference sequence). CDR3 size: 14 residues. Trimming removed 3 bases from V and 0 bases from J, with 6 bases in between. In DNA, the CDR3 is TGCAGTGCTAGTTCGATCTCTGGGGCCAACGTCCTGACTTTC. Translating gives CSASSISGANVLTF.

V gene TRBV3-1 (or the pseudogene TRBV3-2) combines with J gene TRBJ2-4; 9 bases are a match to TRBD2. CDR1 and CDR2 from the germline V gene are LGHDT and YNNKEL (reference sequence). This CDR3 region has 15 residues. With V trimmed by 4 bases and J by 7 bases, 8 bases remained unmatched. Here the CDR3 DNA reads TGTGCCAGCAGCCTCGCCGGGACTAGCAGCAACATTCAGTACTTC. Translating gives CASSLAGTSSNIQYF.

About this clone: The DNA is left out, because the CDR3 cannot be placed on it with certainty; the CDR3 is given as TCRdb lists it. The chain has TRBV6-5 and TRBJ1-3; TRBD1 is taken as the D call from the table, unchecked against the DNA. Germline V gives CDR1 MNHEY, CDR2 SVGAGI. The CDR3 is 15 residues long, counting both termini. The CDR3 sequence: CASSLDKASGNTIYF.

The chain is built from TRBV19 and TRBJ2-1, with 7 bases that match TRBD2. This CDR3 region has 14 residues. V trimming: 9 bases; J trimming: 4 bases; junction bases outside the gene matches: 9. Germline assignment: CDR1 LNHDA and CDR2 SQIVND (reference sequence). The CDR3 region is CASRRASGYNEQFF. CDR3 nucleotide sequence: TGTGCCAGCCGGAGGGCTAGCGGTTACAATGAGCAGTTCTTC.

The chain recombines TRBV5-5 with TRBJ1-1, with 10 bases fitting TRBD1. The CDR3 is 17 residues long. Germline loops: CDR1 SGHKS, CDR2 YYEKEE (reference sequence). After removal of 4 bases from V and 4 bases from J, the junction contained 13 bases not matched to a gene. The DNA of the CDR3 is TGTGCCAGCAGCCCGGACATTTTAGGACAGGGGGTCACTGAAGCTTTCTTT. Translating gives CASSPDILGQGVTEAFF.

The V gene is TRBV5-4, the J gene TRBJ2-7; 7 bases fit TRBD2. The CDR3 runs to 13 residues. Germline CDR1 reads SGHNT; CDR2 reads YYREEE (reference sequence). The V segment lost 6 bases and the J segment 6 bases; nucleotides outside the gene matches: 9. CDR3 bases: TGTGCCAGCACCCGGGACTACCTCTCCGAGCAGTACTTC. Protein: CASTRDYLSEQYF.

V gene TRBV7-3 combines with J gene TRBJ2-2; D is possibly TRBD1 or TRBD2 (5 bases each). Germline-derived CDR1 and CDR2 are SGHTA and FQGTGA. CDR3 length: 14 amino acids. Trimming pared 5 bases from V and 2 bases from J, leaving 9 bases between. The DNA for the CDR3 is TGTGCCAGCAGCCGGGACCGTAACACCGGGGAGCTGTTTTTT. This encodes CASSRDRNTGELFF.

CDR3 loop: CASSRSDRANTEAFF. As DNA, the CDR3 is TGTGCCAGCAGCCGTTCTGACAGGGCGAACACTGAAGCTTTCTTT. J is TRBJ1-1 and V is TRBV3-1 (or the pseudogene TRBV3-2), with 7 positions matching TRBD1. This CDR3 is 15 amino acids long. V shed 4 bases, J shed 1 base, and the junction held 6 bases outside the gene matches. CDR1 LGHDT and CDR2 YNNKEL come from the germline V gene (reference sequence).

The rearrangement uses TRBV5-1 and TRBJ2-1, with 12 bases fitting TRBD2. This CDR3 region has 19 residues. CDR1 SGHRS and CDR2 YFSETQ come from the germline V gene. V was pared by 0 bases and J by 0 bases, with 7 bases of the junction left unmatched. CDR3 sequence reads: CASSLVLAGGASSYNEQFF. The CDR3 DNA reads as TGCGCCAGCAGCTTGGTGCTAGCGGGGGGGGCCAGCTCCTACAATGAGCAGTTCTTC.